Presented here are 3 T cell receptor beta chains from one specimen sequenced in a study of PD-1 blockade in classical Hodgkin lymphoma. Sequencing used immunoSEQ multiplex PCR; TCRdb keeps in-frame clones, though not all of them. The table lists roughly 90,000 clones, roughly four fifths of them singletons. Relapses following autologous stem cell transplantation were seen in all patients, with brentuximab vedotin exposure varying. Specimen: peripheral blood mononuclear cells (PBMCs), collected before the second cycle of nivolumab. All receptors come from a human donor with classical Hodgkin lymphoma.

The chain links TRBV6-1 to TRBJ2-5; TRBD2 agrees at 10 bases. The CDR3 is made up of 16 amino acids. The germline gives CDR1 MNHNS, CDR2 SASEGT. With 4 bases clipped from V and 5 bases from J, the junction kept 10 bases outside the gene matches. The CDR3 DNA reads TGTGCCAGCAGTGCCGGGACTAGCGTACGGTGGGAGACCCAGTACTTC. As protein: CASSAGTSVRWETQYF.

This chain joins TRBV6-1 and TRBJ2-7; a possible D gene is TRBD1 (5 bases). The ends were cut back, 5 bases at V and 5 bases at J, with 16 bases in the middle. This CDR3 has 14 residues. From germline, CDR1 is MNHNS and CDR2 SASEGT. Here the CDR3 reads CASSQSGSHDEQYF. In DNA form, the CDR3 reads TGTGCCAGCAGTCAATCAGGGTCCCACGACGAGCAGTACTTC.

The chain joins TRBV9 to TRBJ1-1, with D possibly TRBD1 on 6 matching bases. Germline CDR1 reads SGDLS; CDR2 reads YYNGEE. Trimming cost V 2 bases and J 7 bases, with 12 bases left between them. The CDR3 covers 13 residues. The CDR3 DNA reads TGTGCCAGCAGCGTCAGGGGCTCGGGTGAAGCTTTCTTT. Translated: CASSVRGSGEAFF.